This T cell receptor (beta chain) was sequenced in a study of blood T cell repertoires in COVID-19. The repertoire was sequenced with immunoSEQ multiplex PCR; TCRdb's copy has only in-frame clones and lacks some. The data hold 30,000 to 40,000 clones, with 86% observed a single time. About this clone itself: The same CDR3 is also encoded by other DNA sequences in this sample.

V gave up 4 bases and J gave up 4 bases; unmatched junction bases: 3. CDR1 is LNHDA and CDR2 is SQIVND in the germline V gene (reference sequence). The CDR3 spans 14 residues. The rearrangement uses TRBV19 and TRBJ1-5; 8 nucleotides agree with TRBD1. The clonotype comes from a woman of 80 years or more with active or convalescent COVID-19. Sequencing was done on a sample of peripheral blood. CDR3 DNA sequence: TGTGCCAGTAGTAGGCGGACAGGGAATCAGCCCCAGCATTTT. Amino acid sequence: CASSRRTGNQPQHF.